This entry describes one T cell receptor beta chain. The antigen remains unidentified. A single heparinised blood sample, averaging around 120 mL, was obtained per donor. Sorting with CD45RO/CCR7/CD25/CD127/CD95/CD27 yielded naive, central memory, regulatory and stem-like memory CD4+ cells. The sample is drawn from a study of beta chain features in type 1 diabetes. The study, taken as a whole, reports: For cells with high TCR expression, cDNA sequencing could yield over-representation. Type 1 diabetes patients had moderately but significantly shorter TCRB CDR3s in all four CD4+ subsets.

Every bit of the isolated RNA underwent reverse transcription, so sequencing read expressed TCRB transcripts. Clones were read by immunoSEQ multiplex PCR, and TCRdb kept only the in-frame ones, dropping some. Of some 700,000 clones listed, around an eighth were seen once; the top ten hold less than 0.025%. V shed 2 bases and J shed 0 bases, with 13 bases lying between them. The CDR3 has 15 residues. Germline assignment: CDR1 GTSNPN and CDR2 SVGIG (reference sequence). Sample: naive CD4+ T cells from blood. This TCR was sampled from a man in his late teens or twenties with type 1 diabetes. This rearrangement joins TRBV30 to TRBJ1-2; D possibly corresponds to TRBD1 (5 bases). The CDR3 nucleotides read TGTGCCTGGAGTCGCGAGGGGAGGTCTAACTATGGCTACACCTTC. Translation: CAWSREGRSNYGYTF.